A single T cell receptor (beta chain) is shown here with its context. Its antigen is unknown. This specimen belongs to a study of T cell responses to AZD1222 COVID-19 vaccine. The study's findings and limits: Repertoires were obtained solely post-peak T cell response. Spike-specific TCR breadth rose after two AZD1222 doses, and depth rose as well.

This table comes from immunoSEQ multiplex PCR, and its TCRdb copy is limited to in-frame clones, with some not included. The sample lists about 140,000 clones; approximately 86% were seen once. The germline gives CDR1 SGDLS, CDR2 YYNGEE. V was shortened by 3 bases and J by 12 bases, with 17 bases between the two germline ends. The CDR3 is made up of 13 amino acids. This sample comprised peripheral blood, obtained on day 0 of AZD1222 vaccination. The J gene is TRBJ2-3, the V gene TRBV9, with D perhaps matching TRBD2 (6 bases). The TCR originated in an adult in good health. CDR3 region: CASSASATPRQYF. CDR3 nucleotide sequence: TGTGCCAGCAGCGCTAGCGCTACTCCCCGCCAGTATTTT.